The following is a TCR beta chain sequence with its context. The data originate from a study of preoperative IRX-2 immunotherapy in early breast cancer. Some clones are missing from TCRdb's copy, which holds only in-frame ones; the method was immunoSEQ multiplex PCR. This table holds roughly 34,000 clones, approximately 89% found once. Treatment reported: preoperative locoregional IRX-2 cytokine immunotherapy. Samples came from a phase Ib trial of preoperative locoregional IRX-2 cytokine immunotherapy. Germline V gives CDR1 LNHDA, CDR2 SQIVND (reference sequence). J was trimmed by 6 bases and V by 6 bases; bases with no gene match: 3. The CDR3 is made up of 14 amino acids.

This specimen consisted of tumor tissue, obtained after IRX-2 immunotherapy. The chain combines TRBV19 with TRBJ2-1; 12 nucleotides match TRBD2. This receptor was taken from a human donor with breast cancer. Here the CDR3 reads CASRTSGGTNEQFF. The CDR3 coding sequence is TGTGCCAGTAGGACTAGCGGGGGAACCAATGAGCAGTTCTTC. The full variable domain, with the rest looked up from reference TRBV19 and TRBJ2-1, is DGGITQSPKYLFRKEGQNVTLSCEQNLNHDAMYWYRQDPGQGLRLIYYSQIVNDFQKGDIAEGYSVSREKKESFPLTVTSAQKNPTAFYLCASRTSGGTNEQFFGPGTRLTVL.